These T cell receptor beta chains were read from a single sample in a study of cytomegalovirus exposure and HLA in healthy donors. Clones were read by immunoSEQ multiplex PCR, and TCRdb kept only the in-frame ones, dropping some. The sample yields about 240,000 clones, about 86% seen once. Sequenced input: PBMCs. The receptors come from a woman aged 25-40 years in good health and CMV-seropositive. CDR3s include the opening cysteine and the closing phenylalanine or tryptophan. A D gene is named only where the DNA matches it firmly. Clone size is shown for a subset of rows, as once, few, many or a class of expanded clone.

J	V	D	size	CDR3	DNA
TRBJ2-3	TRBV29-1	TRBD2	NA	CSVDSVLAGTDTQYF	TGCAGCGTTGATAGTGTGCTAGCGGGAACGGATACGCAGTATTTT
TRBJ1-4	TRBV2	NA	NA	CASSVSEKLFF	TGTGCCAGCAGTGTCTCTGAAAAACTGTTTTTT
TRBJ1-1	TRBV29-1	TRBD1	NA	CSVVGRQGGVDGMNTEAFF	TGCAGCGTTGTGGGTCGACAGGGTGGGGTGGATGGGATGAACACTGAAGCTTTCTTT
TRBJ2-1	TRBV5-1	TRBD2	NA	CASSWGGSYNEQFF	TGCGCCAGCAGCTGGGGGGGATCCTACAATGAGCAGTTCTTC
TRBJ2-1	TRBV27	NA	NA	CASSYTIGEQFF	TGTGCCAGCAGTTACACTATCGGGGAGCAGTTCTTC
TRBJ2-7	TRBV2	TRBD2	NA	CASSPGLAISEQYF	TGTGCCAGCAGTCCGGGACTAGCGATCTCCGAGCAGTACTTC
TRBJ2-1	TRBV6-1	TRBD2	NA	CASSEELAGANEQFF	TGTGCCAGCAGTGAAGAATTAGCGGGCGCCAATGAGCAGTTCTTC
TRBJ2-1	TRBV7-2	NA	NA	CASSFWAGNEQFF	TGTGCCAGCAGCTTCTGGGCGGGCAATGAGCAGTTCTTC
TRBJ1-2	TRBV6-1	NA	NA	CASSATGYGYTF	TGTGCCAGCAGTGCAACAGGATATGGCTACACCTTC
TRBJ2-2	TRBV15	NA	NA	CATSRALATGELFF	TGTGCCACCAGCAGGGCTCTGGCCACCGGGGAGCTGTTTTTT
TRBJ1-5	TRBV19	NA	once	CASSTPGGTGQPQHF	TGTGCCAGTAGTACCCCTGGAGGGACGGGACAGCCCCAGCATTTT
TRBJ1-1	TRBV5-6	NA	NA	CASSLVRGGDTEAFF	TGTGCCAGCAGCTTGGTGAGGGGCGGGGATACTGAAGCTTTCTTT
TRBJ2-5	TRBV5-1	NA	NA	CASSPSQETQYF	TGCGCCAGCAGCCCCTCCCAGGAGACCCAGTACTTC
TRBJ2-7	TRBV5-1	NA	NA	CASSLDHSRYEQYF	TGCGCCAGCAGCTTGGACCACAGCCGCTACGAGCAGTACTTC
TRBJ2-1	TRBV19	TRBD2	NA	CAISAGEGINEQFF	TGTGCCATCTCGGCGGGGGAGGGTATCAATGAGCAGTTCTTC
TRBJ2-3	TRBV11-2	NA	NA	CASSLVQGLADTQYF	TGTGCCAGCAGCTTAGTTCAGGGTTTGGCAGATACGCAGTATTTT
TRBJ1-1	TRBV6-5	NA	NA	CASRRRTEAFF	TGTGCCAGCAGGCGGAGGACTGAAGCTTTCTTT
TRBJ2-1	TRBV7-9	NA	NA	CASSLVRTNEQFF	TGTGCCAGCAGCTTAGTACGGACAAATGAGCAGTTCTTC
TRBJ2-5	TRBV28	TRBD1	NA	CASSFPYDRGQETQYF	TGTGCCAGCAGTTTCCCCTACGACAGGGGCCAAGAGACCCAGTACTTC